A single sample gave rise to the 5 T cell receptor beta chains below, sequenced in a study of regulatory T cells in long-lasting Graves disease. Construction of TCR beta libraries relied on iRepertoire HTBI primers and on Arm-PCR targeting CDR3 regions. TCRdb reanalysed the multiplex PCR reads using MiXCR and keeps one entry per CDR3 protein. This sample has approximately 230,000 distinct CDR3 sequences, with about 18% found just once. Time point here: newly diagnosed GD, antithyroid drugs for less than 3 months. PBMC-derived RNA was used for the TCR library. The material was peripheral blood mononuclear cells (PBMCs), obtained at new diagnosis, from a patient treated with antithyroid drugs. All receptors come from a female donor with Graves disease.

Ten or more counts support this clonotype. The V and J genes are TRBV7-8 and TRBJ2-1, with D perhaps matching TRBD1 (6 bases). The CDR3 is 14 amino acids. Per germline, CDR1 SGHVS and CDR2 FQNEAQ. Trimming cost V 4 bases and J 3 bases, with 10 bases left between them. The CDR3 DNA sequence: TGTGCCAGCAGCTCCTGGGACAACTACAATGAGCAGTTCTTC. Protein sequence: CASSSWDNYNEQFF.

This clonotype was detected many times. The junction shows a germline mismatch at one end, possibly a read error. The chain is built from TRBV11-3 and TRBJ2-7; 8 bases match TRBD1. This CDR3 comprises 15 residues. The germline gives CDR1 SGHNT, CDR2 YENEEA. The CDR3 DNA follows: TGTGCCGGCAGCCCCCCGGGACAGGACTCCTACGAGCAGTACTTC. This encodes CAGSPPGQDSYEQYF.

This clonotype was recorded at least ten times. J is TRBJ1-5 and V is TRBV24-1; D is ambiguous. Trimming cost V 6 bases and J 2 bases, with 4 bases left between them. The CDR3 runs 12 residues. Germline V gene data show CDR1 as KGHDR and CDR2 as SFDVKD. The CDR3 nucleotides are TGTGCCACCAGTAGGGGCAATCAGCCCCAGCATTTT. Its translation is CATSRGNQPQHF.

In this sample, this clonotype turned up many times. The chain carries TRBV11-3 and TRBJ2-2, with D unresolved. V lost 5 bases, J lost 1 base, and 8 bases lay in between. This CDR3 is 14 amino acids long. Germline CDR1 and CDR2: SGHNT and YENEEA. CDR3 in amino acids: CASSLTLNTGELFF. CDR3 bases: TGTGCCAGCAGCCTAACACTGAACACCGGGGAGCTGTTTTTT.

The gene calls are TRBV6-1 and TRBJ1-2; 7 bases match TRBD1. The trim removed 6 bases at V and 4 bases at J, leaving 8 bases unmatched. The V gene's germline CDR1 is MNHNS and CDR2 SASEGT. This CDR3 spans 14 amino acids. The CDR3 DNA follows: TGTGCCAGCAGGAGCTCGGCAGGGGGCTATGGCTACACCTTC. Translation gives CASRSSAGGYGYTF.